This TCR beta chain was found in a study of T cell repertoires in aging, cancer and after chemotherapy. Rearranged V-D-J TRB sequences were amplified with a mixed TRB-A/B primer pool. Using its own MiXCR run on the multiplex PCR reads, TCRdb lists one record per CDR3 protein. The sample includes about 12,000 distinct CDR3 sequences, approximately 30% seen only once; the top ten take 10%. The template was genomic DNA from peripheral blood, not RNA. The V end was cut by 2 bases, the J end by 7 bases, with 10 bases between. Germline loops: CDR1 KGHSH, CDR2 LQKENI. The CDR3 is 13 amino acids. In its sample, this clonotype ranks as medium-sized. What it binds is unknown. Whole-study results and caveats: Loss of evenness, beyond lost richness, contributed to age-related TCR diversity decline in cancer patients. No conclusions about immunological memory after chemotherapy can be drawn from the repertoire data. Across the chemotherapy interval, each cancer cohort showed higher median generation probability, suggesting thymic rebound.

The sample comprised blood. The V and J genes are TRBV18 and TRBJ2-3, with D uncertain. This clonotype was obtained from a human donor in good health. The donor label of this sample is uncertain. The CDR3 loop is CASSPDGLNTQYF. The CDR3 bases are TGTGCCAGCTCACCAGACGGTCTAAATACGCAGTATTTT.